The 17 T cell receptor beta chains below all came from one sample that was sequenced in a study of cytomegalovirus exposure and HLA in healthy donors. The primer mix had 60 Vbeta and 13 Jbeta primers. Profiling relied on immunoSEQ multiplex PCR, and the TCRdb table lists in-frame clones only, not all of them. Among 180,000 or so clones, about 9.4% were seen once, and the ten largest hold 1% to 1.5%. Material for sequencing was PBMCs. These receptor sequences come from a woman in her twenties or thirties in good health and CMV-seropositive.

This clone has more than one count but fewer than ten. The chain is built from TRBV27 and TRBJ2-1; tentative D call: TRBD2 (5 bases). Germline V gene data show CDR1 as MNHEY and CDR2 as SMNVEV (reference sequence). Trimming cost V 2 bases and J 0 bases, with 8 bases left between them. The CDR3 runs 15 residues. The CDR3 reads CASSLGAASYNEQFF. CDR3 bases: TGTGCCAGCAGTTTAGGAGCGGCCTCCTACAATGAGCAGTTCTTC.

This chain uses TRBV2 with TRBJ1-4; unclear D gene. Germline V lookup: CDR1 SNHLY, CDR2 FYNNEI. The CDR3 covers 16 residues. Trimming took 2 bases from V and 5 from J, leaving 15 bases between them. The CDR3, as DNA: TGTGCCAGCAGTGAACGCAGTGTGGGGAGGAATGAAAAACTGTTTTTT. It encodes CASSERSVGRNEKLFF. Variable domain in full (rest from reference TRBV2 and TRBJ1-4): EPEVTQTPSHQVTQMGQEVILRCVPISNHLYFYWYRQILGQKVEFLVSFYNNEISEKSEIFDDQFSVERPDGSNFTLKIRSTKLEDSAMYFCASSERSVGRNEKLFFGSGTQLSVL.

This clone was counted between two and nine times. The V call is TRBV6-1, the J call TRBJ2-3; TRBD2 aligns across 15 bases. The CDR3 is 17 residues long. V lost 1 base, J lost 6 bases, and 5 bases stayed unmatched. The V gene's germline CDR1 is MNHNS and CDR2 SASEGT. Here the CDR3 reads CASSEGTSGRALDTQYF. The CDR3 coding sequence is TGTGCCAGCAGTGAAGGGACTAGCGGGAGGGCCTTGGATACGCAGTATTTT.

This clone was seen more than once but under ten times. The rearrangement links TRBV5-4 to TRBJ2-2; 7 nucleotides agree with TRBD1. Germline lookup yields CDR1 SGHNT and CDR2 YYREEE (reference sequence). J gave up 4 bases and V 5 bases, and 8 bases lay outside the gene matches. The CDR3 runs 15 residues. The CDR3 region is CASSAEGARTGELFF. The CDR3 region has the DNA TGTGCCAGCAGTGCTGAGGGGGCGCGCACCGGGGAGCTGTTTTTT.

This clone was detected only a few times. The chain has TRBV18 and TRBJ1-1; possible D gene TRBD1, 5 bases. The CDR3 covers 16 residues. CDR1 KGHSH and CDR2 LQKENI come from the germline V gene. Trimming cost V 3 bases and J 0 bases, with 14 bases left between them. The CDR3 sequence is CASSPPRGGMNTEAFF. The CDR3 nucleotides are TGTGCCAGCTCACCCCCTCGTGGGGGGATGAACACTGAAGCTTTCTTT. Combining the CDR3 with reference TRBV18 and TRBJ1-1 gives the whole variable domain NAGVMQNPRHLVRRRGQEARLRCSPMKGHSHVYWYRQLPEEGLKFMVYLQKENIIDESGMPKERFSAEFPKEGPSILRIQQVVRGDSAAYFCASSPPRGGMNTEAFFGQGTRLTVV.

As regards this clone: The sample holds other DNA sequences that translate to the same CDR3. The chain links TRBV30 to TRBJ2-2; no reliable D call. The CDR3 length is 12 residues. The V gene lost 3 bases and the J gene lost 6 bases, with 8 bases spanning the gap. Germline V gives CDR1 GTSNPN, CDR2 SVGIG (reference sequence). The CDR3 DNA is TGTGCCTGGAGCGTTGTCTCCGGGGAGCTGTTTTTT. It is translated as CAWSVVSGELFF.

The CDR3 sequence: CATSSGQVLNTGELFF. DNA of the CDR3: TGTGCCACCAGCAGTGGTCAGGTACTGAACACCGGGGAGCTGTTTTTT. The chain links TRBV15 to TRBJ2-2, with D unclear. Trimming removed 3 bases from V and 1 base from J, with 12 bases in between. Looked up from germline, CDR1 is LNHNV and CDR2 is YYDKDF (reference sequence). This CDR3 region has 16 residues.

J is TRBJ2-1 and V is TRBV7-9; 9 positions match TRBD1. From germline, CDR1 is SEHNR and CDR2 FQNEAQ (reference sequence). The CDR3 sequence is 14 residues long. V lost 0 bases, J lost 12 bases, and 6 bases stayed unmatched. The CDR3 DNA reads as TGTGCCAGCAGCTTAGCGCCGGACAGGGGAGCGCAGTTCTTC. It encodes CASSLAPDRGAQFF.

This clone was counted between two and nine times. The chain employs TRBV5-4 and TRBJ2-7, with a weak D call TRBD2 (5 bases). V was trimmed by 2 bases and J by 0 bases, leaving 15 bases between them. The CDR3 is made up of 16 amino acids. Per the germline V gene, CDR1 is SGHNT and CDR2 is YYREEE (reference sequence). The CDR3: CASSFNEGVSSYEQYF. For the CDR3, the DNA is TGTGCCAGCAGCTTCAACGAGGGAGTGAGCTCCTACGAGCAGTACTTC.

This chain joins TRBV19 and TRBJ2-1, with TRBD2 identical over 9 bases. CDR1 is LNHDA and CDR2 is SQIVND in the germline V gene (reference sequence). The CDR3 loop spans 15 amino acids. With V trimmed by 4 bases and J by 4 bases, 5 bases remained unmatched. DNA for the CDR3: TGTGCCAGTAGTACATCTAGCGGGGAGTACAATGAGCAGTTCTTC. As protein: CASSTSSGEYNEQFF.

The gene calls are TRBV29-1 and TRBJ2-1; D is ambiguous. Trimming took off 0 bases at V and 7 bases at J, with 16 bases between the two ends. From germline, CDR1 is SQVTM and CDR2 ANQGSEA. CDR3 size: 15 residues. This CDR3 reads CSVEDLPLVSNEQFF. Written as DNA, the CDR3 is TGCAGCGTTGAAGATCTCCCCTTAGTTAGTAATGAGCAGTTCTTC.

With respect to this clone: Germline is not matched at one junction end, which may reflect a read error. The rearrangement joins TRBV7-9 to TRBJ2-3, with TRBD1 as a possible D gene (6 bases). CDR3 size: 19 residues. Germline CDR1 SEHNR, CDR2 FQNEAQ (reference sequence). The DNA for the CDR3 is TGTGCCAGCACCTTAAATCCCGGAGATGGGACATTTAGCACAGATACGCAGTATTTT. Encoded protein: CASTLNPGDGTFSTDTQYF.

The chain links TRBV7-2 to TRBJ1-2, with no clear D. Trimming removed 1 base from V and 6 bases from J, with 12 bases in between. Germline V gene sequence: CDR1 SGHTA, CDR2 FQGNSA. This CDR3 is 14 amino acids long. The CDR3 protein is CASSLDTRSNGYTF. DNA of the CDR3: TGTGCCAGCAGCTTAGATACACGCTCAAATGGCTACACCTTC.

This clone was counted between two and nine times. The genes are TRBV4-1 and TRBJ2-5, with no clear D. The germline CDR1 and CDR2 sequences are MGHRA and YSYEKL. Trimming took off 4 bases at V and 2 bases at J, with 11 bases between the two ends. CDR3 length: 14 amino acids. The CDR3 loop reads CASSPPDNQETQYF. The CDR3, as DNA: TGCGCCAGCAGCCCCCCTGACAATCAAGAGACCCAGTACTTC.

This clone was recorded a few times. The J gene is TRBJ2-7, the V gene TRBV6-1; 11 bases are a match to TRBD2. CDR1 is MNHNS, CDR2 SASEGT, per germline. J gave up 1 base and V 4 bases, and 3 bases lay outside the gene matches. This CDR3 region has 15 residues. CDR3 region: CASSVPSGRSYEQYF. Here the CDR3 DNA reads TGTGCCAGCAGTGTCCCTAGCGGGAGGTCCTACGAGCAGTACTTC.

The gene calls are TRBV9 and TRBJ1-1, with a tentative D call TRBD1 (6 bases). V was pared by 2 bases and J by 4 bases, with 15 bases between. Germline CDR1 and CDR2: SGDLS and YYNGEE. The CDR3 sequence is 15 residues long. The CDR3 here is CASSVGTNWGTEAFF. The CDR3 DNA follows: TGTGCCAGCAGCGTCGGGACAAACTGGGGCACTGAAGCTTTCTTT.

The CDR3 coding sequence is TGTGCCAGCAGCCCCCGCCGGGAGCCCGACACCGGGGAGCTGTTTTTT. Protein: CASSPRREPDTGELFF. This chain joins TRBV21-1 and TRBJ2-2; the table's D call TRBD2 went unverified against the DNA. TRBV21-1 constitutes a pseudogene. This CDR3 region has 16 residues.